This T cell receptor beta chain was sequenced for a study of shared clonotypes between healthy human individuals. General observations from the study: Naive CD4 clonotypes overlapped across a handful of donors at around 5%.

The V end lost 4 bases, the J end lost 5 bases, and 11 bases lay between the germline ends. CDR3 length: 13 residues. The germline gives CDR1 MNHEY, CDR2 SMNVEV (reference sequence). TCRdb keeps only in-frame clones here, not all; method: immunoSEQ multiplex PCR. The sample records about 380,000 clones, about 96% being singletons. As to this clone: Its target is unknown.

The material sequenced was memory CD8+ T cells sorted from blood. Sample subset: CD45RO+ cells pooled with CCR7-negative TemRA cells. The V and J genes are TRBV27 and TRBJ1-1, with D hard to call. The source of this sequence is a man aged 25 to 45 in good health. CDR3 region: CASSSTGRTEAFF. For the CDR3, the DNA is TGTGCCAGCAGTTCGACGGGAAGGACTGAAGCTTTCTTT.